Below, one TCR beta chain is given with its context. These data belong to a study of blood T cell repertoires in COVID-19. The length of the CDR3 is 12 residues. CDR1 MGHDK and CDR2 SYGVNS come from the germline V gene. The V and J ends lost 1 base and 14 bases respectively, with 12 bases between them. Individuals drawn from 20 to 30 US areas were about 18 to 90 years old. Cohorts were determined from participant-reported clinical history. Per the original methods: Cell counts per sample came from amplifying reference gene primers. The method was immunoSEQ multiplex PCR; TCRdb's version includes in-frame clones alone and lacks a portion of them. V, J and clone size are taken as reported in that table, and D and trimming were inferred from the DNA itself. This sample yields just over 300,000 clones, of which approximately 85% are seen a single time; more than 2% belongs to the top ten.

This chain links TRBV25-1 with TRBJ2-1, with TRBD1 as a possible D gene (5 bases). This receptor was taken from a man aged 25 to 45 who had recovered from COVID-19. Sequenced sample: PBMCs or T cells enriched from blood (not recorded which). The CDR3 nucleotides are TGTGCCAGCAGTGAATTGATCCAGGGCGAGTTCTTC. Translating gives CASSELIQGEFF.